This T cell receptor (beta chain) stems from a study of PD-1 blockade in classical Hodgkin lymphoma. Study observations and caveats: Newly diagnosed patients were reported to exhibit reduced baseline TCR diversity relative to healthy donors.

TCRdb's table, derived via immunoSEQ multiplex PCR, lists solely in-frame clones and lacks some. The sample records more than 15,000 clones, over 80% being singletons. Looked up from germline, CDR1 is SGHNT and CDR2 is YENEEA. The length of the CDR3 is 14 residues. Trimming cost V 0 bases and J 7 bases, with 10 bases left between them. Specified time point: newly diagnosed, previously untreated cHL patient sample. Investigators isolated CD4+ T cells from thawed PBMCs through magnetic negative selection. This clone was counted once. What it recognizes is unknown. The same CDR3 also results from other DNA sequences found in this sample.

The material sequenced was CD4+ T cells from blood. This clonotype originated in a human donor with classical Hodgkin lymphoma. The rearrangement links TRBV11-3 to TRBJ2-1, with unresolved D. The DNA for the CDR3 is TGTGCCAGCAGCTTAGACCCCCTGAGGAATGAGCAGTTCTTC. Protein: CASSLDPLRNEQFF.